These 32 T cell receptor beta chains share one sample of origin, sequenced in a study of T cells after yellow fever vaccination. TCRdb called the 5' RACE reads again in MiXCR, with one record for every CDR3 protein. This sample has under 300,000 distinct CDR3 sequences; more than 6.5% occur once, and the top ten carry about 0.95%. The sequences come from CD4+ T cells sorted from PBMCs, collected on the day of the yellow fever booster vaccination. The receptors here all came from a young man who received the YFV17D yellow fever vaccine.

J is TRBJ2-5 and V is TRBV5-1, with 10 bases aligning to TRBD1. The CDR3 totals 13 residues. V lost 3 bases to trimming and J lost 7 bases; unmatched junction nucleotides: 3. Germline values: CDR1 SGHRS, CDR2 YFSETQ. CDR3 nucleotides: TGCGCCAGCAGCTCAGGACAGGGGGTGACCCAGTACTTC. It specifies CASSSGQGVTQYF.

This clonotype was detected ten times or more. This chain joins TRBV7-6 and TRBJ2-2; no definite D call. The ends were cut back, 2 bases at V and 3 bases at J, with 4 bases in the middle. CDR1 SGHVS and CDR2 FNYEAQ come from the germline V gene. The CDR3 has 13 amino acids. The CDR3 here is CASSLTDTGELFF. Here the CDR3 DNA reads TGTGCCAGCAGCTTAACCGACACCGGGGAGCTGTTTTTT.

Concerning this clonotype: Its ends do not fully match the called genes, so a read error is possible. The chain recombines TRBV20-1 with TRBJ2-7; TRBD2 might be the D (6 bases). Germline loops: CDR1 DFQATT, CDR2 SNEGSKA (reference sequence). The length of the CDR3 is 17 residues. In nucleotides, the CDR3 is TGCTGTGCTAGAGATCTGTACGCCTATGGGGGGTCCTACGAGCAGTACTTC. It is translated as CCARDLYAYGGSYEQYF.

V is TRBV4-2 and J is TRBJ2-7; tentative D call: TRBD2 (5 bases). Deletions cut 3 bases from V and 0 bases from J, with 15 bases between. The V gene's germline CDR1 is LGHNA and CDR2 YNFKEQ. The CDR3 sequence is 16 residues long. The CDR3 coding sequence is TGTGCCAGCAGCCAGGCTTGGCGGAGGAGCTCCTACGAGCAGTACTTC. Translated: CASSQAWRRSSYEQYF.

V gene TRBV5-1 combines with J gene TRBJ2-5, with D unresolved. The germline V and J ends were trimmed by 4 bases and 2 bases, with 12 bases remaining between them. CDR3 length: 14 amino acids. Germline V lookup: CDR1 SGHRS, CDR2 YFSETQ. CDR3 sequence reads: CASSPFREQETQYF. In DNA form, the CDR3 reads TGCGCCAGCAGCCCCTTTAGGGAACAAGAGACCCAGTACTTC.

This clonotype was counted ten times or more. The chain joins TRBV28 to TRBJ2-2; D possibly corresponds to TRBD1 (6 bases). Trimming took off 8 bases at V and 3 bases at J, with 10 bases between the two ends. This CDR3 has 13 amino acids. Germline V CDR1 and CDR2: MDHEN, SYDVKM. The CDR3 nucleotides read TGTGCCAGCCGGACAGAGTACACCGGGGAGCTGTTTTTT. Amino acid sequence: CASRTEYTGELFF.

This clonotype was seen ten or more times. This chain connects TRBV30 to TRBJ2-3; perhaps TRBD1 as D (6 bases). Germline V gene lookup returns CDR1 GTSNPN and CDR2 SVGIG (reference sequence). CDR3 size: 14 residues. V lost 3 bases and J 5 bases, leaving 15 bases between the germline ends. The CDR3 protein is CAWRPTGTGDTQYF. CDR3 nucleotides: TGTGCCTGGAGACCCACAGGGACCGGAGATACGCAGTATTTT. Full variable domain (missing parts from reference TRBV30 and TRBJ2-3): SQTIHQWPATLVQPVGSPLSLECTVEGTSNPNLYWYRQAAGRGLQLLFYSVGIGQISSEVPQNLSASRPQDRQFILSSKKLLLSDSGFYLCAWRPTGTGDTQYFGPGTRLTVL.

The chain links TRBV12-3 or TRBV12-4 to TRBJ2-5, with D possibly being TRBD1 (6 bases). The germline V and J ends were trimmed by 5 bases and 3 bases, with 19 bases remaining between them. The CDR3 has 16 residues. Written as DNA, the CDR3 is TGTGCCAGCAGTGGCCGCCGGACAGTGGAAAAAGAGACCCAGTACTTC. This translates into CASSGRRTVEKETQYF.

In this sample, this clonotype turned up many times. The chain has TRBV7-2 and TRBJ2-1, with 9 positions matching TRBD2. Germline V gives CDR1 SGHTA, CDR2 FQGNSA. The CDR3 has 16 amino acids. Trimming at V came to 4 bases and at J to 0 bases, leaving 4 bases not matched to a gene. CDR3 DNA: TGTGCCAGCAGCTCCTATAGCGGGAGCTCCTACAATGAGCAGTTCTTC. Translation gives CASSSYSGSSYNEQFF.

This clonotype was recorded many times. Written as DNA, the CDR3 is TGTGCCAGCAGTGTGACAGGGAAACACACAGATACGCAGTATTTT. Its protein is CASSVTGKHTDTQYF. J is TRBJ2-3 and V is TRBV25-1; 7 bases agree with TRBD1. CDR3 length: 15 amino acids. CDR1 and CDR2 from the germline V gene are MGHDK and SYGVNS. Germline trimming cut 4 bases from V and 2 bases from J; bases unmatched to any gene: 6.

This clonotype has at least ten counts. The CDR3 sequence: CAIGTEETQYF. In DNA form, the CDR3 reads TGTGCCATCGGGACAGAAGAGACCCAGTACTTC. The chain uses TRBV10-3 and TRBJ2-5; 7 positions agree with TRBD1. This CDR3 is built from 11 residues. V dropped 8 bases and J dropped 3; count of bases not matched to a gene: 0. Germline CDR1 is ENHRY and CDR2 is SYGVKD.

This clonotype showed up many times. The chain joins TRBV24-1 to TRBJ2-1; 10 bases align to TRBD1. The germline V gene has CDR1 KGHDR and CDR2 SFDVKD. The V gene end was trimmed by 5 bases and the J gene end by 8 bases; junction bases not matched to a gene: 8. The CDR3 is made up of 15 amino acids. The CDR3 here is CATSGRDRGIDEQFF. The DNA of the CDR3 is TGTGCCACCAGTGGACGGGACAGGGGAATAGATGAGCAGTTCTTC.

This clonotype was counted only a few times. The chain links TRBV5-1 to TRBJ2-5, with D hard to call. Germline loops: CDR1 SGHRS, CDR2 YFSETQ. V dropped 0 bases and J dropped 3 bases, with 9 bases sitting between them. This CDR3 spans 14 amino acids. CDR3 protein: CASSLAGREETQYF. The CDR3 bases are TGCGCCAGCAGCTTGGCAGGTCGTGAAGAGACCCAGTACTTC.

This chain uses TRBV9 with TRBJ2-3, with TRBD2 matching over 8 bases. CDR1 and CDR2 (germline): SGDLS, YYNGEE. V lost 7 bases and J lost 12; bases outside the gene matches: 13. The CDR3 loop spans 13 amino acids. CDR3 sequence: CASQREPLGSQYF. The CDR3 DNA follows: TGTGCCAGCCAGCGGGAGCCACTTGGTTCCCAGTATTTT.

There are many counts of this clonotype. The J gene is TRBJ2-3, the V gene TRBV7-2, with 8 bases fitting TRBD2. Trimming removed 3 bases from V and 7 bases from J; junction bases left unmatched: 6. The germline CDR1 and CDR2 sequences are SGHTA and FQGNSA. The CDR3 totals 14 residues. CDR3 bases: TGTGCCAGCAGCTTTAGGCGGGAGGCTAATACGCAGTATTTT. It yields the protein CASSFRREANTQYF.

On this clonotype: Being one base from a much bigger clone, this may be a read error. The V gene is TRBV12-3 or TRBV12-4, the J gene TRBJ2-3, with 8 bases fitting TRBD2. The CDR3 has 15 amino acids. Trimming removed 5 bases from V and 4 bases from J; junction bases left unmatched: 8. This chain's CDR3 is CASSSSGMRPDTQYF. The CDR3 DNA reads as TGTGCCAGCAGTAGTAGCGGGATGAGGCCAGATACGCAGTATTTT.

The chain links TRBV7-2 to TRBJ2-3, with TRBD2 identical over 7 bases. CDR3 length: 16 residues. V was clipped by 3 bases and J by 1 base; unmatched bases: 7. CDR1 is SGHTA and CDR2 is FQGNSA in the germline V gene. The CDR3 sequence is CASSFSLASRTDTQYF. The CDR3 nucleotides are TGTGCCAGCAGCTTCTCACTAGCGAGCCGCACAGATACGCAGTATTTT.

The table lists this clonotype with a few counts. V is TRBV28 and J is TRBJ2-1, with a weak D call TRBD2 (6 bases). Germline V gives CDR1 MDHEN, CDR2 SYDVKM. With 6 bases removed from V and 0 bases from J, the gap between germline ends came to 9 bases. CDR3 size: 14 residues. CDR3 in amino acids: CASRLAYSYNEQFF. In DNA, the CDR3 is TGTGCCAGCAGGCTAGCGTACTCCTACAATGAGCAGTTCTTC.

This sequence joins TRBV9 and TRBJ2-1, with 8 bases aligning to TRBD2. Germline CDR1 SGDLS, CDR2 YYNGEE. Losses at the gene ends were 5 bases for V and 3 bases for J; bases not matched to a gene: 4. The CDR3 covers 14 residues. This chain's CDR3 is CASSIAGSYNEQFF. For the CDR3, the DNA is TGTGCCAGCAGTATAGCGGGAAGCTACAATGAGCAGTTCTTC.

V usage is TRBV20-1 and J usage is TRBJ2-7; a weak D match, TRBD2 (6 bases). From germline, CDR1 is DFQATT and CDR2 SNEGSKA (reference sequence). Trimming stripped 4 bases from V and 6 bases from J, with 16 bases between. The CDR3 is 13 amino acids. CDR3 protein: CSATSLKRAEQYF. Here the CDR3 DNA reads TGCAGTGCTACTAGCCTCAAGCGGGCCGAGCAGTACTTC.

This clonotype was observed at least ten times. The V call is TRBV5-1, the J call TRBJ2-5; either TRBD1 or TRBD2 may fit D (7 bases each). CDR1 is SGHRS, CDR2 YFSETQ, per germline. This CDR3 spans 19 amino acids. V was cut by 4 bases and J by 0 bases, with 25 bases left in between. As DNA, the CDR3 is TGCGCCAGCAGCGTACTTCGACAGGGAGGGAGCTTGTACCAAGAGACCCAGTACTTC. Encoded protein: CASSVLRQGGSLYQETQYF.

This clonotype was seen repeatedly, ten times or more. This sequence joins TRBV23-1 and TRBJ2-3, with unresolved D. TRBV23-1 qualifies as an ORF whose function is uncertain. The germline V and J ends were trimmed by 4 bases and 0 bases, with 14 bases remaining between them. This CDR3 contains 16 residues. For the CDR3, the DNA is TGCGCCAGCAGTCCGACAACCCCCCCTAGCACAGATACGCAGTATTTT. It codes for CASSPTTPPSTDTQYF.

The chain couples TRBV7-3 to TRBJ2-3; D is unresolved. In germline, CDR1 is SGHTA, CDR2 FQGTGA. The CDR3 has 14 residues. V shed 5 bases and J shed 2 bases, with 11 bases lying between them. CDR3 bases: TGTGCCAGCAGCGTGACTGGCTTCACAGATACGCAGTATTTT. It encodes CASSVTGFTDTQYF. The full variable domain, rest sourced from reference TRBV7-3 and TRBJ2-3, is GAGVSQTPSNKVTEKGKYVELRCDPISGHTALYWYRQSLGQGPEFLIYFQGTGAADDSGLPNDRFFAVRPEGSVSTLKIQRTERGDSAVYLCASSVTGFTDTQYFGPGTRLTVL.

This clonotype was counted a few times. This sequence joins TRBV27 and TRBJ2-2; 7 positions agree with TRBD1. J was trimmed by 1 base and V by 3 bases; bases with no gene match: 5. Germline assignment: CDR1 MNHEY and CDR2 SMNVEV (reference sequence). The CDR3 has 16 amino acids. The CDR3 loop reads CASSFDRAGNTGELFF. CDR3 nucleotides: TGTGCCAGCAGTTTCGACAGGGCGGGGAACACCGGGGAGCTGTTTTTT.

The chain joins TRBV29-1 to TRBJ2-2; D is tentatively TRBD1 or TRBD2 (5 bases each). Germline values: CDR1 SQVTM, CDR2 ANQGSEA. V dropped 5 bases and J dropped 4 bases, with 14 bases sitting between them. CDR3 length: 14 residues. The CDR3 is CSVLGPGVTGELFF. The CDR3 nucleotides are TGCAGCGTTTTGGGACCCGGAGTCACCGGGGAGCTGTTTTTT.

This clonotype was detected a few times. The V gene is TRBV5-6, the J gene TRBJ2-4; 8 positions agree with TRBD2. Germline V gene data show CDR1 as SGHDT and CDR2 as YYEEEE. V lost 4 bases to trimming and J lost 0 bases; unmatched junction nucleotides: 3. CDR3 length: 15 amino acids. The CDR3 sequence is CASSPSGLAKNIQYF. In DNA form, the CDR3 reads TGTGCCAGCAGCCCTAGCGGGTTAGCCAAAAACATTCAGTACTTC.

In this sample, this clonotype turned up a few times. The V and J genes are TRBV6-6 and TRBJ2-7; the D is unclear. The CDR3 sequence is 12 residues long. Germline V gene data show CDR1 as MNHNY and CDR2 as SVGAGI (reference sequence). Between the trimmed V and J ends, which lost 5 bases and 3 bases, there was a span of 8 bases. CDR3 DNA sequence: TGTGCCAGCAGTCCCGCGATCTACGAGCAGTACTTC. It specifies CASSPAIYEQYF.

The gene calls are TRBV7-6 and TRBJ1-1; 8 positions agree with TRBD1. This CDR3 is 13 amino acids long. CDR1 and CDR2 from the germline V gene are SGHVS and FNYEAQ. The V and J ends lost 5 bases and 10 bases, in that order; junction bases with no gene match: 9. The DNA of the CDR3 is TGTGCCAGCAGCACCCGACAGGGGATCTCAGCTTTCTTT. It yields the protein CASSTRQGISAFF.

The gene calls are TRBV9 and TRBJ2-2, with a weak D call TRBD1 (7 bases). CDR3 length: 16 residues. Germline V lookup: CDR1 SGDLS, CDR2 YYNGEE. The V gene lost 3 bases and the J gene lost 0 bases, with 12 bases spanning the gap. CDR3 region: CASSARGTANTGELFF. CDR3 in DNA: TGTGCCAGCAGCGCCCGGGGGACAGCGAACACCGGGGAGCTGTTTTTT.

This clonotype has only a few counts. V usage is TRBV4-3 and J usage is TRBJ1-1, with no clear D. V shed 1 base and J shed 6 bases, with 9 bases lying between them. There are 13 residues in the CDR3. Germline CDR1 reads LGHNA; CDR2 reads YSLEER. The CDR3 spells CASSQARSSEAFF. In DNA form, the CDR3 reads TGCGCCAGCAGCCAAGCCAGGAGTTCTGAAGCTTTCTTT.

The CDR3 DNA sequence: TGTGCCGGGCAATGGACAGGGGGTTTGGAGACCCAGTACTTC. This translates into CAGQWTGGLETQYF. The chain uses TRBV7-9 and TRBJ2-5; 10 bases match TRBD1. CDR1 and CDR2 (germline): SEHNR, FQNEAQ (reference sequence). The CDR3 covers 14 residues. V gave up 11 bases and J gave up 5 bases; unmatched junction bases: 11.

This clonotype has more than one count but fewer than ten. The V gene is TRBV7-3, the J gene TRBJ2-7, with D perhaps matching TRBD1 (8 bases). V was trimmed by 6 bases and J by 4 bases, leaving 13 bases between them. CDR3 size: 13 residues. Germline CDR1 and CDR2: SGHTA and FQGTGA. The CDR3 loop is CASSSQGGYEQYF. CDR3 DNA sequence: TGTGCCAGCAGTTCACAGGGGGGGTACGAGCAGTACTTC.